This T cell receptor (beta chain) was recovered during a study of cytomegalovirus exposure and HLA in healthy donors. Study context: Approximately 80 million unique TCRs, all from HLA-typed donors, were included in an early release of the data. Broader study findings: Usually a TCR sequence was rare, but some public TCRs were found in many donors. Some TCR beta chains (about 180 of them) were listed as cytomegalovirus-associated. A few CMV-associated chains were confirmed in vitro to be specific for CMV antigens.

The V and J ends lost 7 bases and 1 base respectively, with 13 bases between them. The CDR3 runs to 14 residues. Germline V gene lookup returns CDR1 SGHTA and CDR2 FQGNSA. The PCR had 60 Vbeta and 13 Jbeta primers. Clones were sequenced by immunoSEQ multiplex PCR, and TCRdb holds only the in-frame ones, with some missing. This table has 150,000 to 200,000 clones, approximately 67% appearing once. Worth noting for this clone: As yet, its antigen is unknown.

The chain couples TRBV7-2 to TRBJ1-1, with D perhaps TRBD1 (6 bases). Source material: PBMCs. This sequence originates from a man aged 35-49 years in good health and CMV-seronegative. This chain's CDR3 is CASTDRRRNTEAFF. In DNA form, the CDR3 reads TGTGCCAGCACCGACAGGCGGAGGAACACTGAAGCTTTCTTT.